This T cell receptor (beta chain) was sequenced during a study of blood T cells in healthy people across ages. Study as a whole: The capture of about one barcoded beta molecule per two T cells was achieved by template switching.

The authors ran a second PCR of about 7 to 11 cycles using a sample-barcoded 5' primer and a J-beta primer mix. TCRdb re-called the 5' RACE reads through MiXCR, storing one row per CDR3 protein. The sample includes some 1.8 million distinct CDR3 sequences, roughly 43% of them seen just once. Germline V lookup: CDR1 DFQATT, CDR2 SNEGSKA (reference sequence). This CDR3 has 13 amino acids. The ends were cut back, 3 bases at V and 5 bases at J, with 11 bases in the middle. This clonotype was picked up a small number of times. The sequenced sample consisted of blood. The receptor's source is a human donor in good health. The chain uses TRBV20-1 and TRBJ2-1; no definite D call. Here the CDR3 reads CSARIRPNNEQFF. CDR3 sequence (DNA): TGCAGTGCTAGGATCCGACCTAACAATGAGCAGTTCTTC.